This is a list of T cell receptor beta chains from one sample in a study of cytomegalovirus exposure and HLA in healthy donors. Assay: immunoSEQ multiplex PCR; the TCRdb copy retains only in-frame clones and omits some. The sample includes tens of thousands of clones, around 94% seen only once; the top ten take roughly 3.2%. The sample consisted of PBMCs. Source of these receptors: a woman younger than 30 in good health and CMV-seropositive. Both conserved end residues are part of each CDR3. The order of the fields is J gene, V gene, CDR3 protein.

>TRBJ2-7|TRBV4-3
CASSQELAGGPYEQYF
>TRBJ1-2|TRBV2
CASSEGGRSANYGYTF
>TRBJ2-3|TRBV25-1
CASRGTSGTDTQYF
>TRBJ1-2|TRBV6-5
CASSFFKRANYGYTF
>TRBJ1-1|TRBV4-3
CASSQEYRVVRGEAFF
>TRBJ1-5|TRBV19
CASRITSRGPANQPQHF
>TRBJ2-1|TRBV6-6
CASTLEGAGGAEQFF
>TRBJ2-3|TRBV9
CASSAAQAGGTDTQYF
>TRBJ2-1|TRBV27
CASSLFQAALGEQFF
>TRBJ2-3|TRBV19
CASSIQASGQSAADTQYF
>TRBJ2-7|TRBV28
CASSLLAGAGEQYF
>TRBJ2-7|TRBV27
CASSPSGGPYEQYF
>TRBJ1-3|TRBV28
CASSLGPSSGNTIYF
>TRBJ2-6|TRBV28
CASSTSGANVLTF
>TRBJ1-3|TRBV13
CASSEEGGPGGNTIYF
>TRBJ1-2|TRBV5-5
CASSLGDRANYGYTF
>TRBJ2-4|TRBV5-1
CASSLTSGSTNIQYF
>TRBJ2-5|TRBV11-2
CASSSRLAGVWETQYF
>TRBJ2-2|TRBV10-3
CAIKRRTSGRKNTGELFF
>TRBJ2-3|TRBV11-3
CASSFGTGNEDTQYF
>TRBJ1-2|TRBV19
CASFGRHYGYTF
>TRBJ2-7|TRBV28
CASSSRRVFPEQYF
>TRBJ2-1|TRBV7-6
CASSSFSGMDNEQFF
>TRBJ2-5|TRBV7-6
CASSLLDQETQYF
>TRBJ1-1|TRBV6-5
CASSPTGSGNTEAFF
>TRBJ2-3|TRBV7-9
CASSHSGGGPSTDTQYF
>TRBJ2-7|TRBV28
CATLYASYEQYF
>TRBJ1-2|TRBV7-8
CASSLTGTGSFGYTF
>TRBJ1-5|TRBV28
CASSPGTGFPQPQHF
>TRBJ2-7|TRBV5-4
CASSVDQHYEQYF
>TRBJ2-3|TRBV5-1
CASSRGGSGQGQDTQYF
>TRBJ1-1|TRBV6-5
CASRRDRGVDTEAFF
>TRBJ1-6|TRBV19
CASSRDSVSYNSPLHF
>TRBJ1-1|TRBV18
CASSPGRQVQNTEAFF
>TRBJ1-2|TRBV5-4
CASSQEADTVRGYTF
>TRBJ1-4|TRBV7-9
CASSMDISEKLFF
>TRBJ1-3|TRBV6-6
CATNPGQGGNTIYF
>TRBJ1-6|TRBV27
CASRQIIRDRGNSPLHF
>TRBJ2-5|TRBV6-1
CASSEHEGRIQETQYF
>TRBJ1-1|TRBV5-1
CASRIGDTNTEAFF